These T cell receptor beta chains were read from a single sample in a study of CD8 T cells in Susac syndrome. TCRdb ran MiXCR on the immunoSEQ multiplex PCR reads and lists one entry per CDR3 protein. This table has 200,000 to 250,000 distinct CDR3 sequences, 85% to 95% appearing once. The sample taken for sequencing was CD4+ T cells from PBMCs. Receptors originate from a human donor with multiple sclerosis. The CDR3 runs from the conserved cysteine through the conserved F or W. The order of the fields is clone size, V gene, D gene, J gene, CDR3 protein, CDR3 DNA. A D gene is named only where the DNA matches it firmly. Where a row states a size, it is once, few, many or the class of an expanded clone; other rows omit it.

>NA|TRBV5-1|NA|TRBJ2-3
CASSPGRFTSTDTQYF
TGCGCCAGCAGCCCAGGACGGTTCACTAGCACAGATACGCAGTATTTT
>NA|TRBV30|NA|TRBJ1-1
CAWLGGSATEAFF
TGTGCCTGGCTTGGCGGGTCGGCCACTGAAGCTTTCTTT
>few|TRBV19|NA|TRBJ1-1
CASSLVNMNTEAFF
TGTGCCAGTAGTTTGGTCAACATGAACACTGAAGCTTTCTTT
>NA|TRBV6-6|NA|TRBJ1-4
CASSRPRPKRNEKLFF
TGTGCCAGCAGTCGACCGAGACCGAAGCGTAATGAAAAACTGTTTTTT
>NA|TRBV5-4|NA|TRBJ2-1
CASSLERVHNEQFF
TGTGCCAGCAGCTTGGAACGGGTACACAATGAGCAGTTCTTC
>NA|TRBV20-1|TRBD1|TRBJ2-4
CSARDLGQGGPSIQYF
TGCAGTGCTAGAGATCTGGGACAGGGTGGCCCTTCGATTCAGTACTTC
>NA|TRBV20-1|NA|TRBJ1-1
CSARPQPRGAFF
TGCAGTGCTAGACCCCAGCCCCGGGGAGCTTTCTTT
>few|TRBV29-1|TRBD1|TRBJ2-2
CSADRGNTGELFF
TGCAGCGCCGACAGGGGGAACACCGGGGAGCTCTTTTTT
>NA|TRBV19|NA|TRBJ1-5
CASSGPGIQPQHF
TGTGCCAGTAGTGGGCCAGGGATCCAGCCCCAGCATTTT
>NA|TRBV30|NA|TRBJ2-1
CAWTPTSSYNEQFF
TGTGCCTGGACCCCCACGAGCTCCTACAATGAGCAGTTCTTC
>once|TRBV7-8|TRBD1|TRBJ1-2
CASTLGLNRGLYGYTF
TGTGCCAGCACCCTGGGGTTAAACAGGGGGCTCTATGGCTACACCTTC
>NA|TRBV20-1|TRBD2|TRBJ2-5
CSARKRELPPGETQYF
TGCAGTGCTAGAAAGCGGGAGCTCCCCCCCGGGGAGACCCAGTACTTC
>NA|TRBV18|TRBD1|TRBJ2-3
CASSPGQGTIDTQYF
TGTGCCAGCTCACCGGGACAGGGGACGATTGATACGCAGTATTTT
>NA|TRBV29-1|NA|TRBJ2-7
CSVWRVGSYEQYF
TGCAGCGTTTGGAGGGTGGGGTCCTACGAGCAGTACTTC
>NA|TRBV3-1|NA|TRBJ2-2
CASSQGLGGLTGELFF
TGTGCCAGCAGCCAAGGTCTCGGGGGTCTCACCGGGGAGCTGTTTTTT
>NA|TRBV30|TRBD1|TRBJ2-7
CAWTGDRSYEQYF
TGTGCCTGGACCGGGGACAGGTCCTACGAGCAGTACTTC
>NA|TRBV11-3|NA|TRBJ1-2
CASSLGGVIGYTF
TGTGCCAGCAGCTTAGGGGGGGTTATCGGCTACACCTTC
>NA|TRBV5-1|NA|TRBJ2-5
CASSSVGTAQETQYF
TGCGCCAGCAGCTCAGTAGGGACTGCTCAAGAGACCCAGTACTTC
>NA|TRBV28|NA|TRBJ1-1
CASSGQQYAEAFF
TGTGCCAGCAGTGGCCAGCAATACGCTGAAGCTTTCTTT
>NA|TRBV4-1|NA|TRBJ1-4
CASSQDEGRRVYATNEKLFF
TGCGCCAGCAGCCAAGATGAGGGAAGGAGGGTCTATGCAACTAATGAAAAACTGTTTTTT
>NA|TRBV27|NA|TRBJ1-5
CASSSSTVSGNQPQHF
TGTGCCAGCAGTTCCTCGACAGTCAGCGGCAATCAGCCCCAGCATTTT
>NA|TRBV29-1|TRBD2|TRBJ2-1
CSVVPGPSGSKGNEQFF
TGCAGCGTTGTCCCCGGGCCTAGCGGGTCTAAGGGCAATGAGCAGTTCTTC
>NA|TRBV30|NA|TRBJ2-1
CAWSPSGGEQFF
TGTGCCTGGAGTCCTTCTGGGGGTGAGCAGTTCTTC
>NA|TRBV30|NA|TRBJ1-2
CAWSVMGSDYGYTF
TGTGCCTGGAGTGTCATGGGGTCGGACTATGGCTACACCTTC
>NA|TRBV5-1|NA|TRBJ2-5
CASSSPSGPETQYF
TGCGCCAGCAGCTCTCCCAGCGGGCCGGAGACCCAGTACTTC
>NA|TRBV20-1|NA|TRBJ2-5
CSARDGGLETQYF
TGCAGTGCTAGAGACGGAGGGTTGGAGACCCAGTACTTC
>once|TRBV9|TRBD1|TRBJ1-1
CASSGSPQGAGTEAFF
TGTGCCAGCAGCGGAAGCCCCCAGGGGGCAGGAACTGAAGCTTTCTTT
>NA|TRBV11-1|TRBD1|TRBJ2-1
CASSPRDRDYNEQFF
TGTGCCAGCAGCCCTCGGGACAGGGACTACAATGAGCAGTTCTTC
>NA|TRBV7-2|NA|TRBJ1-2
CASSFLAYGYTF
TGTGCCAGCAGCTTCCTGGCATATGGCTACACCTTC
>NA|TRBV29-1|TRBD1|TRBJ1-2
CSTQRGGSGGYTF
TGCAGCACGCAAAGAGGGGGCTCCGGTGGCTACACCTTC
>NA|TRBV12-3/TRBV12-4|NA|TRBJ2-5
CASSFRAVRETQYF
TGTGCCAGCAGTTTCAGGGCCGTGCGGGAGACCCAGTACTTC
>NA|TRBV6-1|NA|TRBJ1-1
CASSGNRATEAFF
TGTGCCAGCAGTGGGAACAGGGCCACTGAAGCTTTCTTT
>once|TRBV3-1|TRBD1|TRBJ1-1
CASRFRGHSEAFF
TGTGCCAGCAGATTCAGGGGGCACAGTGAAGCTTTCTTT
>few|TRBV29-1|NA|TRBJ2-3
CSPGDTSTDTQYF
TGCAGCCCTGGGGACACCAGCACAGATACGCAGTATTTT
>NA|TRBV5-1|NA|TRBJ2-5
CASSLGLAAVQETQYF
TGCGCCAGCAGCTTAGGCTTAGCTGCGGTCCAAGAGACCCAGTACTTC
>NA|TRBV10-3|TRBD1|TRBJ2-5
CAISAPGTAQETQYF
TGTGCCATCAGTGCACCCGGGACAGCCCAAGAGACCCAGTACTTC
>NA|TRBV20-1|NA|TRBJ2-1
CSRSRDPSNEQFF
TGCAGTCGTAGCCGGGACCCCTCCAATGAGCAGTTCTTC
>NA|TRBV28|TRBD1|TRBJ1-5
CASSRTGDQPQHF
TGTGCCAGCAGCCGGACAGGGGATCAGCCCCAGCATTTT
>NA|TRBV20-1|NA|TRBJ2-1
CSAPDRYNEQFF
TGCAGTGCGCCGGACCGATACAATGAGCAGTTCTTC
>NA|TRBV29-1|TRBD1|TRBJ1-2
CSAGDRDRGPGYTF
TGCAGCGCCGGAGACCGGGACAGGGGGCCTGGCTACACCTTC
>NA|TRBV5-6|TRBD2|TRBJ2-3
CASILAGGPTDTQYF
TGTGCCAGCATCTTAGCGGGGGGGCCCACAGATACGCAGTATTTT
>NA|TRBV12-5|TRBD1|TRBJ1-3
CASGEGQDSGNTIYF
TGTGCTAGTGGAGAAGGACAGGACTCTGGAAACACCATATATTTT
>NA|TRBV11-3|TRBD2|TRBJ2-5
CASSLDASGSTETQYF
TGTGCCAGCAGCTTGGATGCTAGCGGGAGTACAGAGACCCAGTACTTC
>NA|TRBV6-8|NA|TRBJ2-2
CASSNGRPANTGELFF
TGTGCCAGCAGCAACGGAAGGCCAGCGAACACCGGGGAGCTGTTTTTT